These 24 T cell receptor beta chains were sequenced from one sample in a study. The assay was immunoSEQ multiplex PCR, and TCRdb's table has in-frame clones only and misses some. The sample lists under 90,000 clones; roughly 95% were seen once. The sample was PBMCs. The receptors here all came from a middle-aged man with rheumatoid arthritis.

The chain employs TRBV12-3 or TRBV12-4 and TRBJ2-3; D ambiguous. The CDR3 spans 13 residues. Trimming shortened V by 6 bases and J by 1 base, and 8 bases separated the two germline ends. CDR3 sequence reads: CASSEVGTDTQYF. CDR3 DNA sequence: TGTGCCAGCAGCGAGGTAGGCACAGATACGCAGTATTTT.

V usage is TRBV10-3 and J usage is TRBJ2-7, with D tentatively TRBD1 (6 bases). The V gene's germline CDR1 is ENHRY and CDR2 SYGVKD. Trimming shortened V by 5 bases and J by 5 bases, and 19 bases separated the two germline ends. The CDR3 sequence is 15 residues long. DNA for the CDR3: TGTGCCATCAGTCAACAGGGAACGACACGGGACGAGCAGTACTTC. It yields the protein CAISQQGTTRDEQYF.

CDR3 residues: CASSNGGGQGYTF. Here the CDR3 DNA reads TGTGCCAGCAGCAACGGGGGGGGGCAAGGCTACACCTTC. This sequence joins TRBV27 and TRBJ1-2; D is perhaps TRBD1 (6 bases). Germline CDR1 and CDR2: MNHEY and SMNVEV (reference sequence). V gave up 6 bases and J gave up 8 bases, with 16 bases separating them. The CDR3 consists of 13 residues.

The rearrangement joins TRBV19 to TRBJ2-7, with TRBD2 matching over 7 bases. The CDR3 has 15 residues. Germline assignment: CDR1 LNHDA and CDR2 SQIVND (reference sequence). With 1 base clipped from V and 3 bases from J, the junction kept 6 bases outside the gene matches. CDR3 sequence (DNA): TGTGCCAGTAGTATAGGGGCTAGCGGTTTCTACGAGCAGTACTTC. This encodes CASSIGASGFYEQYF.

This clone was seen only once. The chain recombines TRBV7-9 with TRBJ1-3; 8 nucleotides align to TRBD1. Germline loops: CDR1 SEHNR, CDR2 FQNEAQ (reference sequence). The CDR3 runs to 16 residues. V was pared by 3 bases and J by 2 bases, with 6 bases of the junction left unmatched. The CDR3 DNA follows: TGTGCCAGCAGCTTTGGGACAGGAGCTACTGGAAACACCATATATTTT. The encoded protein is CASSFGTGATGNTIYF.

CDR3 nucleotides: TGTGCCAGCAGTTCTTTTCCGACTAATGAAAAACTGTTTTTT. It yields the protein CASSSFPTNEKLFF. The rearrangement joins TRBV27 to TRBJ1-4; D gene unclear. V lost 4 bases to trimming and J lost 2 bases, with 8 bases between them. The CDR3 extends over 14 amino acids. CDR1 is MNHEY, CDR2 SMNVEV, per germline (reference sequence).

This clone was picked up one time. The V and J genes are TRBV3-1 (or the pseudogene TRBV3-2) and TRBJ1-1; 7 bases fit TRBD1. J was trimmed by 1 base and V by 2 bases; bases with no gene match: 7. Germline CDR1 reads LGHDT; CDR2 reads YNNKEL (reference sequence). There are 16 residues in the CDR3. In nucleotides, the CDR3 is TGTGCCAGCAGCCAACGGGACAGCGCCCCGAACACTGAAGCTTTCTTT. Translating it yields CASSQRDSAPNTEAFF.

This clone was found once. The genes are TRBV24-1 and TRBJ2-1; D call uncertain. Looked up from germline, CDR1 is KGHDR and CDR2 is SFDVKD. The V end lost 4 bases, the J end lost 3 bases, and 15 bases lay between the germline ends. The CDR3 covers 16 residues. The CDR3 DNA is TGTGCCACCAGTGACTCGAACCCCGTTGGCTACAATGAGCAGTTCTTC. Residues: CATSDSNPVGYNEQFF.

J is TRBJ1-6 and V is TRBV3-1 (or the pseudogene TRBV3-2); tentatively, D is TRBD1 (6 bases). Trimming stripped 4 bases from V and 3 bases from J, with 7 bases between. CDR1 and CDR2 from the germline V gene are LGHDT and YNNKEL (reference sequence). The length of the CDR3 is 14 residues. The CDR3 DNA sequence: TGTGCCAGCAGCCCGGGACACTATAATTCACCCCTCCACTTT. It is translated as CASSPGHYNSPLHF.

DNA for the CDR3: TGTGCCAGCAGCTTAGTAGGGCAGGCGAGCTCCTACGAGCAGTACTTC. Protein: CASSLVGQASSYEQYF. V is TRBV11-2 and J is TRBJ2-7; D remains ambiguous. Looked up from germline, CDR1 is SGHAT and CDR2 is FQNNGV. The V gene lost 1 base and the J gene lost 0 bases, with 13 bases spanning the gap. The CDR3 has 16 amino acids.

This clone showed up just a few times. The rearrangement uses TRBV7-2 and TRBJ2-5, with D uncertain. The length of the CDR3 is 12 residues. Trimming took 0 bases from V and 5 from J, leaving 4 bases between them. The V gene's germline CDR1 is SGHTA and CDR2 FQGNSA. The CDR3 is CASSLARETQYF. CDR3 DNA: TGTGCCAGCAGCTTAGCACGGGAGACCCAGTACTTC.

The chain joins TRBV18 to TRBJ1-5; the match to TRBD1 covers 10 bases. The germline V gene encodes CDR1 KGHSH and CDR2 LQKENI. V shed 6 bases and J 2 bases; nucleotides not matched to a gene: 10. The CDR3 contains 17 residues. The CDR3 loop is CASSPPRDRGGNQPQHF. CDR3 sequence (DNA): TGTGCCAGCTCCCCCCCTCGGGACAGGGGTGGCAATCAGCCCCAGCATTTT.

In this sample, this clone turned up a few times. This chain joins TRBV6-2 or TRBV6-3 and TRBJ2-7; D might be TRBD1 or TRBD2, each matching 5 bases. CDR3 length: 14 amino acids. The V end was cut by 0 bases, the J end by 5 bases, with 11 bases between. Germline loops: CDR1 MNHEY, CDR2 SVGEGT. CDR3 DNA: TGTGCCAGCAGTTACTCAGGGGAGTCTCACGAGCAGTACTTC. Amino acids: CASSYSGESHEQYF.

This chain joins TRBV4-2 and TRBJ1-6, with a possible D match to TRBD1 (6 bases). This CDR3 contains 15 residues. Trimming left V 0 bases short and J 9 bases short, with 12 bases between. In germline, CDR1 is LGHNA, CDR2 YNFKEQ. The CDR3 DNA sequence: TGTGCCAGCAGCCAAGATGCAGGGGAAGGTTCACCCCTCCACTTT. It specifies CASSQDAGEGSPLHF.

This chain links TRBV6-1 with TRBJ2-7; 7 nucleotides line up with TRBD1. The CDR3 consists of 15 residues. Germline V lookup: CDR1 MNHNS, CDR2 SASEGT. V lost 0 bases, J lost 3 bases, and 5 bases stayed unmatched. The CDR3 DNA reads as TGTGCCAGCAGTGAAGCAACAGGGGATAGCTACGAGCAGTACTTC. Its protein is CASSEATGDSYEQYF.

This clone was picked up one time. The gene calls are TRBV7-2 and TRBJ2-7, with D unresolved. Trimming removed 4 bases at V and 2 bases at J, with 24 bases between. Germline loops: CDR1 SGHTA, CDR2 FQGNSA. The CDR3 is 18 amino acids. The CDR3 sequence: CASSSRFTSASIPYEQYF. Written as DNA, the CDR3 is TGTGCCAGCAGCTCACGCTTCACTTCCGCCAGCATCCCCTACGAGCAGTACTTC. Combining the CDR3 with reference TRBV7-2 and TRBJ2-7 gives the whole variable domain GAGVSQSPSNKVTEKGKDVELRCDPISGHTALYWYRQSLGQGLEFLIYFQGNSAPDKSGLPSDRFSAERTGGSVSTLTIQRTQQEDSAVYLCASSSRFTSASIPYEQYFGPGTRLTVT.

CDR3 amino acids: CASSHAPSTEAFF. The CDR3, as DNA: TGTGCCAGCAGTCACGCCCCTTCCACTGAAGCTTTCTTT. The J gene is TRBJ1-1, the V gene TRBV27; D gene uncertain. The CDR3 loop spans 13 amino acids. Germline lookup yields CDR1 MNHEY and CDR2 SMNVEV (reference sequence). Trimming removed 5 bases at V and 4 bases at J, with 11 bases between.

For the CDR3, the DNA is TGCAGCGTTGAGATCGCTGCGATGGGCTATGGCTACACCTTC. Its translation: CSVEIAAMGYGYTF. The rearrangement uses TRBV29-1 and TRBJ1-2, with D hard to call. The CDR3 extends over 14 amino acids. Germline V CDR1 and CDR2: SQVTM, ANQGSEA. Trimming removed 3 bases from V and 4 bases from J, with 15 bases in between.

In its sample, this clone is medium-sized. The gene calls are TRBV11-3 and TRBJ1-4, with 7 bases that match TRBD1. This CDR3 is 17 amino acids long. Germline lookup yields CDR1 SGHNT and CDR2 YENEEA. Unmatched junction bases numbered 12, after V lost 5 bases and J lost 3 bases. Written as DNA, the CDR3 is TGTGCCAGCAGCCCCCTTGGGAGGGGGCGACCTAATGAAAAACTGTTTTTT. Translation gives CASSPLGRGRPNEKLFF. The full variable domain, completed using reference TRBV11-3 and TRBJ1-4, is EAGVVQSPRYKIIEKKQPVAFWCNPISGHNTLYWYLQNLGQGPELLIRYENEEAVDDSQLPKDRFSAERLKGVDSTLKIQPAELGDSAVYLCASSPLGRGRPNEKLFFGSGTQLSVL.

The genes are TRBV19 and TRBJ1-2; a weak D match, TRBD1 (5 bases). Per the germline V gene, CDR1 is LNHDA and CDR2 is SQIVND (reference sequence). CDR3 length: 15 residues. Trimming shortened V by 3 bases and J by 2 bases, and 13 bases separated the two germline ends. The CDR3: CASSILDRPNYGYTF. CDR3 DNA sequence: TGTGCCAGTAGTATCCTAGACAGACCGAACTATGGCTACACCTTC.

This clone was seen a single time. V usage is TRBV5-6 and J usage is TRBJ1-1; the D is unclear. CDR1 is SGHDT and CDR2 is YYEEEE in the germline V gene. This CDR3 has 14 amino acids. The V end was cut by 2 bases, the J end by 4 bases, with 12 bases between. CDR3 nucleotide sequence: TGTGCCAGCAGCTTCTATCGGGGAGTCACTGAAGCTTTCTTT. It codes for CASSFYRGVTEAFF.

The rearrangement uses TRBV19 and TRBJ1-2; 7 positions match TRBD1. The junction had 8 bases not matched to a gene; V was cut back by 2 bases and J by 5 bases. The CDR3 loop spans 15 amino acids. CDR1 and CDR2 from the germline V gene are LNHDA and SQIVND (reference sequence). The CDR3 sequence: CASSIRQGVSYGYTF. Here the CDR3 DNA reads TGTGCCAGTAGTATAAGGCAGGGGGTGAGTTATGGCTACACCTTC.

The chain recombines TRBV7-2 with TRBJ1-1; D not resolved. Germline CDR1 reads SGHTA; CDR2 reads FQGNSA. This CDR3 has 11 amino acids. V was clipped by 5 bases and J by 6 bases, with 7 bases between them. CDR3 residues: CASSLHPEAFF. The CDR3 bases are TGTGCCAGCAGCCTACACCCTGAAGCTTTCTTT.

Details on this clone: At one end, the junction sequence differs from germline, possibly due to a read error. The V gene is TRBV18, the J gene TRBJ1-3, with D unclear. The germline gives CDR1 KGHSH, CDR2 LQKENI. This CDR3 spans 15 amino acids. The CDR3 protein is CASSPQRDSGNTIYF. The CDR3 DNA reads TGTGCCAGCTCGCCACAGCGAGACTCTGGAAACACCATATATTTT.